The T cell receptor (beta chain) described here comes from a study of Tregs in tolerant kidney transplant recipients. As for the study in general: Related graft donors supplied nonmyeloablative bone marrow transplants, and mixed chimerism was transient. Findings and caveats of the study: Biological reproducibility was not directly addressed in this study. Antigen-driven expansion was suggested because donor-specific Tregs expanded more than all Tregs in tolerant patients.

Here immunoSEQ multiplex PCR was the method, and the copy in TCRdb shows in-frame clones only, minus some. The sample yields about 110,000 clones, 90% seen once. On this clone: The antigen is undetermined.

CD4+CD25+CD127- Tregs, CD4+CD25- non-Tregs, CD4 and CD8 cells were sorted. Germline values: CDR1 SNHLY, CDR2 FYNNEI. The CDR3 extends over 14 amino acids. Trimming at V came to 4 bases and at J to 1 base, leaving 2 bases not matched to a gene. The specimen comprised CD4+ T cells from blood, sampled before the transplant. The sequence was collected from a human donor who received a combined kidney and bone marrow transplant. The chain employs TRBV2 and TRBJ2-3; 7 bases map to TRBD2. CDR3 region: CASSGGRGTDTQYF. CDR3 nucleotide sequence: TGTGCCAGCAGTGGGGGGAGGGGCACAGATACGCAGTATTTT.